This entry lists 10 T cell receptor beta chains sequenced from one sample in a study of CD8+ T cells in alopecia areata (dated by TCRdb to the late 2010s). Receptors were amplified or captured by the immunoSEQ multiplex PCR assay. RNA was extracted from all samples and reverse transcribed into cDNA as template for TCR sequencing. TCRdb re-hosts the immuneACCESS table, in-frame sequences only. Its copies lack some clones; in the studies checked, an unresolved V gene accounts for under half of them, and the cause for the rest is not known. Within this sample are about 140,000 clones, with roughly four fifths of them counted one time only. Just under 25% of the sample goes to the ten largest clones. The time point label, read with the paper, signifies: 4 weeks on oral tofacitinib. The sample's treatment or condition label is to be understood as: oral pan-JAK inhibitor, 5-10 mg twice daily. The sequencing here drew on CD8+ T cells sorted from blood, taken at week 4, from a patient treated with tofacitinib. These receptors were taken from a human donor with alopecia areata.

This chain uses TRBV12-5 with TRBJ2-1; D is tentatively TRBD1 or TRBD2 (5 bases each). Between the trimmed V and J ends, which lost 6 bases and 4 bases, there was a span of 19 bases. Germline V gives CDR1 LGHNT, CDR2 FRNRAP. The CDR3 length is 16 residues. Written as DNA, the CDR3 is TGTGCTAGTGGCCCCTCCGGGACCAAAAATTACAATGAGCAGTTCTTC. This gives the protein CASGPSGTKNYNEQFF. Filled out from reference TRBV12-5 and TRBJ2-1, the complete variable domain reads DARVTQTPRHKVTEMGQEVTMRCQPILGHNTVFWYRQTMMQGLELLAYFRNRAPLDDSGMPKDRFSAEMPDATLATLKIQPSEPRDSAVYFCASGPSGTKNYNEQFFGPGTRLTVL.

In DNA, the CDR3 is TGTGCCAGCAGCTTAGCGCCCGGGTTCAACACCGGGGAGCTGTTTTTT. It encodes CASSLAPGFNTGELFF. The chain employs TRBV7-9 and TRBJ2-2, with D unclear. The CDR3 length is 16 residues. Trimming pared 0 bases from V and 2 bases from J, leaving 10 bases between. Per the germline V gene, CDR1 is SEHNR and CDR2 is FQNEAQ (reference sequence).

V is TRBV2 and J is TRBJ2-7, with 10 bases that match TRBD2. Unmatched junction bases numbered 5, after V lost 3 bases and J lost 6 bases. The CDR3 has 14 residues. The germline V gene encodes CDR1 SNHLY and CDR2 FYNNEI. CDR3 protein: CASSDPSGGGEQYF. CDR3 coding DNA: TGTGCCAGCAGTGACCCTAGCGGGGGAGGCGAGCAGTACTTC.

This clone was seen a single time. CDR3 DNA sequence: TGTGCCAGCAGTCCTCTCACGGACGGAGCTGAGCAGTTCTTC. Protein product: CASSPLTDGAEQFF. The rearrangement uses TRBV27 and TRBJ2-1; D gene ambiguous. V dropped 5 bases and J dropped 9 bases, with 17 bases sitting between them. The CDR3 is made up of 14 amino acids. The germline V gene encodes CDR1 MNHEY and CDR2 SMNVEV (reference sequence).

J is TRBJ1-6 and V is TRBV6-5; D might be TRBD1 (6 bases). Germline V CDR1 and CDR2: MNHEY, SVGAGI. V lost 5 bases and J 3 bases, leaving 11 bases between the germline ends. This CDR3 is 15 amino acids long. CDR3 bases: TGTGCCAGCAGTCCCCGGGACAACTATAATTCACCCCTCCACTTT. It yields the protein CASSPRDNYNSPLHF.

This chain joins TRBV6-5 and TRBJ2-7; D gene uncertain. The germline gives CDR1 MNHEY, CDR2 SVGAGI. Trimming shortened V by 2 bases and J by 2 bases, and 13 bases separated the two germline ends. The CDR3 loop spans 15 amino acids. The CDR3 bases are TGTGCCAGCAGTTACGCTCGTATGGTTACCTACGAGCAGTACTTC. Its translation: CASSYARMVTYEQYF.

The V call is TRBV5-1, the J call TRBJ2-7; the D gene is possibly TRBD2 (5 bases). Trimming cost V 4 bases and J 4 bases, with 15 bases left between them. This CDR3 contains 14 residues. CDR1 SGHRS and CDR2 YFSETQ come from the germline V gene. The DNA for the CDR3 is TGCGCCAGCAGCCCCGAGGCTAGCCCATACGAGCAGTACTTC. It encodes CASSPEASPYEQYF.

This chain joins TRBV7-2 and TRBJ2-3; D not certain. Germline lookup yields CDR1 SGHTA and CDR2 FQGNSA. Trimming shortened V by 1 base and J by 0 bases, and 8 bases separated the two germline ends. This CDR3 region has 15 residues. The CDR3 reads CASSLGEISTDTQYF. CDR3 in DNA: TGTGCCAGCAGCTTAGGTGAAATTAGCACAGATACGCAGTATTTT.

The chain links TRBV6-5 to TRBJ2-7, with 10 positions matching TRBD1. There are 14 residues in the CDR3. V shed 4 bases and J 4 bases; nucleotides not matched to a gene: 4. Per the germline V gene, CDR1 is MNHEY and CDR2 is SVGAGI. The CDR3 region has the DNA TGTGCCAGCAGTTCTGGACAGGGGGTTTACGAGCAGTACTTC. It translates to CASSSGQGVYEQYF.

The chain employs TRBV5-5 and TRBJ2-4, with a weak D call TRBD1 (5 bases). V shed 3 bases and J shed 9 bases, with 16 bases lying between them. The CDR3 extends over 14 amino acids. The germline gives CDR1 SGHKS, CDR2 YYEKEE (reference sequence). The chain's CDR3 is CASSSTTGSGIQYF. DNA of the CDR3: TGTGCCAGCAGCTCGACCACAGGTTCCGGCATTCAGTACTTC.